The source of this TCR beta chain is a study of regulatory T cells in long-lasting Graves disease. The CDR3 has 16 amino acids. The ends were cut back, 5 bases at V and 0 bases at J, with 13 bases in the middle. CDR1 is MNHNS, CDR2 SASEGT, per germline. Time point described: newly diagnosed GD, antithyroid drugs for less than 3 months. PBMCs were the source of the RNA used for TCR sequencing. This clonotype was observed many times. What it binds is not known. General observations from the study: TRBV28, TRBJ1-2 and TRBJ2-5 were segments that persistent disease favored.

Construction of the TCR beta libraries employed iRepertoire HTBI primers in conjunction with Arm-PCR of CDR3 regions. One entry per CDR3 protein, called by TCRdb with MiXCR from the multiplex PCR reads. The sample has about 450,000 distinct CDR3 sequences, 12% to 15% seen once. The same sample was also used in a study of T cells in Graves' hyperthyroidism and ophthalmopathy. That paper notes: When the TCR CDR3 underwent first-round RT-PCR, the HTBI primer set was used. Through a model of 13 V-J features, ophthalmopathy was separated from stable hyperthyroidism.

The chain combines TRBV6-1 with TRBJ2-2; D is possibly TRBD1 (5 bases). This sample comprised peripheral blood mononuclear cells (PBMCs), obtained at new diagnosis, from a patient treated with antithyroid drugs. This TCR was recovered from a woman aged 50 to 65 with Graves disease. DNA of the CDR3: TGTGCCAGCAGTCCCCACTGGACACCGAACACCGGGGAGCTGTTTTTT. Protein sequence: CASSPHWTPNTGELFF.